This passage covers 20 T cell receptor beta chains from one sample sequenced in a study of cytomegalovirus exposure and HLA in healthy donors. Primers included in the PCR were 60 Vbeta and 13 Jbeta primers. Only in-frame clones appear in the TCRdb table, and some are missing; sequencing was by immunoSEQ multiplex PCR. Of about 170,000 clones in the sample, approximately 80% are singletons; the top ten hold 4.8%. Sequencing was done on a sample of PBMCs. The receptors come from a man younger than 35 in good health and CMV-seronegative.

The rearrangement uses TRBV7-9 and TRBJ2-7; 10 bases are a match to TRBD1. This CDR3 contains 16 residues. CDR1 SEHNR and CDR2 FQNEAQ come from the germline V gene (reference sequence). V gave up 5 bases and J gave up 4 bases; unmatched junction bases: 11. The CDR3 sequence: CASSGEARDRGYEQYF. Written as DNA, the CDR3 is TGTGCCAGCAGCGGAGAAGCGCGGGACAGGGGATACGAGCAGTACTTC.

This clone was observed a handful of times. The CDR3 DNA sequence: TGTGCCAGCAGTGTGTTTCGGGACAGGGGTTCACCCCTCCACTTT. It specifies CASSVFRDRGSPLHF. J is TRBJ1-6 and V is TRBV27; 10 bases are a match to TRBD1. The length of the CDR3 is 15 residues. V trimming: 5 bases; J trimming: 9 bases; junction bases outside the gene matches: 7. Germline V gives CDR1 MNHEY, CDR2 SMNVEV (reference sequence).

This chain connects TRBV7-9 to TRBJ2-5; 7 bases match TRBD2. Unmatched junction bases numbered 14, after V lost 5 bases and J lost 2 bases. CDR3 length equals 17 residues. In germline, CDR1 is SEHNR, CDR2 FQNEAQ (reference sequence). CDR3 residues: CASSPFRRGIEQETQYF. The CDR3 DNA sequence: TGTGCCAGCAGCCCCTTCAGGCGGGGGATAGAACAAGAGACCCAGTACTTC.

The rearrangement joins TRBV27 to TRBJ2-7; D is perhaps TRBD2 (6 bases). This CDR3 region has 16 residues. V dropped 5 bases and J dropped 2 bases, with 19 bases sitting between them. Germline values: CDR1 MNHEY, CDR2 SMNVEV (reference sequence). Written as DNA, the CDR3 is TGTGCCAGCAGTACCTACTTAGCGGAACAGACCTACGAGCAGTACTTC. It codes for CASSTYLAEQTYEQYF.

This chain uses TRBV30 with TRBJ2-1; weak D call: TRBD2 (5 bases). V was cut by 1 base and J by 4 bases, with 5 bases left in between. This CDR3 is 12 amino acids long. Germline CDR1 and CDR2: GTSNPN and SVGIG (reference sequence). CDR3 nucleotides: TGTGCCTGGAGTGGAGGGTACAATGAGCAGTTCTTC. This translates into CAWSGGYNEQFF.

The chain employs TRBV14 and TRBJ1-3; no definite D call. The CDR3 is 15 residues long. The germline V gene has CDR1 SGHDN and CDR2 FVKESK. Trimming left V 0 bases short and J 6 bases short, with 12 bases between. The CDR3 DNA reads TGTGCCAGCAGCCAAGATAAGCGGCGGGTAAACACCATATATTTT. Translating gives CASSQDKRRVNTIYF.

The chain couples TRBV6-5 to TRBJ1-6, with a possible D match to TRBD1 (5 bases). Germline V lookup: CDR1 MNHEY, CDR2 SVGAGI. The CDR3 has 14 amino acids. The ends were cut back, 5 bases at V and 9 bases at J, with 14 bases in the middle. CDR3: CASSGAGRGSPLHF. The CDR3 DNA follows: TGTGCCAGCAGTGGGGCAGGGCGGGGTTCACCCCTCCACTTT.

The chain carries TRBV30 and TRBJ2-3, with 13 bases lining up with TRBD2. Germline V gene data show CDR1 as GTSNPN and CDR2 as SVGIG (reference sequence). With 5 bases clipped from V and 6 bases from J, the junction kept 2 bases outside the gene matches. This CDR3 region has 13 residues. CDR3 sequence reads: CAWGLAGADTQYF. CDR3 in DNA: TGTGCCTGGGGACTAGCGGGAGCGGATACGCAGTATTTT. The full variable domain, completed using reference TRBV30 and TRBJ2-3, is SQTIHQWPATLVQPVGSPLSLECTVEGTSNPNLYWYRQAAGRGLQLLFYSVGIGQISSEVPQNLSASRPQDRQFILSSKKLLLSDSGFYLCAWGLAGADTQYFGPGTRLTVL.

This clone came up once. This chain links TRBV28 with TRBJ2-3; 7 bases line up with TRBD1. This CDR3 is built from 15 residues. Looked up from germline, CDR1 is MDHEN and CDR2 is SYDVKM. V was clipped by 6 bases and J by 0 bases; unmatched bases: 6. The CDR3 here is CASSLGQASTDTQYF. CDR3 nucleotides: TGTGCCAGCAGCCTCGGACAGGCAAGCACAGATACGCAGTATTTT. Full variable domain (remainder filled in from reference TRBV28 and TRBJ2-3): DVKVTQSSRYLVKRTGEKVFLECVQDMDHENMFWYRQDPGLGLRLIYFSYDVKMKEKGDIPEGYSVSREKKERFSLILESASTNQTSMYLCASSLGQASTDTQYFGPGTRLTVL.

Written as DNA, the CDR3 is TGTGCCACCCGGGGAGGGCTTGTTCAGCCCCAGCATTTT. Translating gives CATRGGLVQPQHF. The gene calls are TRBV2 and TRBJ1-5; no clear D. Trimming removed 10 bases at V and 6 bases at J, with 16 bases between. Germline-derived CDR1 and CDR2 are SNHLY and FYNNEI. The CDR3 spans 13 residues.

The chain is built from TRBV19 and TRBJ2-3, with a possible D match to TRBD2 (5 bases). The V end was cut by 7 bases, the J end by 3 bases, with 17 bases between. Germline V gene data show CDR1 as LNHDA and CDR2 as SQIVND (reference sequence). The length of the CDR3 is 15 residues. This CDR3 is CASTWRASGTDTQYF. The CDR3 nucleotides read TGTGCCAGTACTTGGCGGGCCTCGGGAACAGATACGCAGTATTTT. Drawing the rest from reference TRBV19 and TRBJ2-3, the complete variable domain is DGGITQSPKYLFRKEGQNVTLSCEQNLNHDAMYWYRQDPGQGLRLIYYSQIVNDFQKGDIAEGYSVSREKKESFPLTVTSAQKNPTAFYLCASTWRASGTDTQYFGPGTRLTVL.

Details on this clone: Given the absence of the conserved phenylalanine or tryptophan at the CDR3 end, a read error is likely. The CDR3 region is CASSHGTGNYEQYS. The CDR3 DNA follows: TGTGCCAGCAGCCACGGGACAGGGAACTACGAGCAGTACTCC. The chain links TRBV27 to TRBJ2-7, with TRBD1 matching 9 bases. The CDR3 contains 14 residues. Unmatched junction bases numbered 6, after V lost 6 bases and J lost 3 bases. Germline V CDR1 and CDR2: MNHEY, SMNVEV (reference sequence).

J is TRBJ2-1 and V is TRBV27; 10 bases are shared with TRBD2. V trimming: 6 bases; J trimming: 4 bases; junction bases outside the gene matches: 6. CDR1 and CDR2 from the germline V gene are MNHEY and SMNVEV (reference sequence). The CDR3 consists of 15 residues. CDR3: CASSRAGGRYNEQFF. The CDR3, as DNA: TGTGCCAGCAGCCGAGCGGGAGGGAGATACAATGAGCAGTTCTTC.

The CDR3 DNA follows: TGTGCCAGCAGCGGTACAAGGAGCTCCTACGAGCAGTACTTC. Its translation is CASSGTRSSYEQYF. V is TRBV6-6 and J is TRBJ2-7; D is unresolved. Germline CDR1 reads MNHNY; CDR2 reads SVGAGI (reference sequence). V lost 6 bases and J lost 0, with 12 bases in between. The CDR3 consists of 14 residues.

The rearrangement links TRBV14 to TRBJ2-7; TRBD2 is a possible D gene (7 bases). Germline values: CDR1 SGHDN, CDR2 FVKESK. The V end lost 5 bases, the J end lost 2 bases, and 10 bases lay between the germline ends. CDR3 length equals 13 residues. The CDR3 nucleotides read TGTGCCAGCAGCAGGGAGGGGGCCTACGAGCAGTACTTC. It translates to CASSREGAYEQYF.

This CDR3 is CASSKAGTGNEQYF. The CDR3 DNA reads TGTGCCAGCAGCAAGGCCGGGACAGGGAACGAGCAGTACTTC. The V call is TRBV7-9, the J call TRBJ2-7, with TRBD1 matching over 9 bases. CDR3 length: 14 amino acids. The germline gives CDR1 SEHNR, CDR2 FQNEAQ (reference sequence). Losses at the gene ends were 5 bases for V and 5 bases for J; bases not matched to a gene: 7.

The table lists this clone with a few counts. This sequence joins TRBV4-1 and TRBJ1-3, with a tentative D call TRBD1 (6 bases). This CDR3 spans 16 amino acids. From germline, CDR1 is MGHRA and CDR2 YSYEKL. Trimming removed 5 bases at V and 3 bases at J, with 17 bases between. The CDR3 region has the DNA TGCGCCAGCAGCACCACGGGGGGGGCGGGTGGAAACACCATATATTTT. Translating gives CASSTTGGAGGNTIYF.

The chain is built from TRBV2 and TRBJ2-1; 7 bases align to TRBD1. Trimming removed 6 bases from V and 13 bases from J; junction bases left unmatched: 6. Germline V lookup: CDR1 SNHLY, CDR2 FYNNEI. CDR3 length: 11 residues. The CDR3 protein is CASSGRDSQFF. The DNA of the CDR3 is TGTGCCAGCAGCGGCCGGGACAGTCAGTTCTTC.

A few counts support this clone. The chain employs TRBV5-6 and TRBJ2-3; TRBD2 agrees at 10 bases. The CDR3 contains 19 residues. Germline-derived CDR1 and CDR2 are SGHDT and YYEEEE. Trimming removed 2 bases from V and 2 bases from J; junction bases left unmatched: 14. Here the CDR3 reads CASSFGLADANMYTDTQYF. For the CDR3, the DNA is TGTGCCAGCAGCTTTGGACTAGCGGACGCTAACATGTACACAGATACGCAGTATTTT.

This sequence joins TRBV5-4 and TRBJ2-1, with TRBD1 identical over 7 bases. The junction had 11 bases not matched to a gene; V was cut back by 4 bases and J by 4 bases. CDR1 and CDR2 from the germline V gene are SGHNT and YYREEE (reference sequence). The CDR3 covers 16 residues. The CDR3 bases are TGTGCCAGCAGCGGACCCGGGACAGAAATGTACAATGAGCAGTTCTTC. Translated: CASSGPGTEMYNEQFF.